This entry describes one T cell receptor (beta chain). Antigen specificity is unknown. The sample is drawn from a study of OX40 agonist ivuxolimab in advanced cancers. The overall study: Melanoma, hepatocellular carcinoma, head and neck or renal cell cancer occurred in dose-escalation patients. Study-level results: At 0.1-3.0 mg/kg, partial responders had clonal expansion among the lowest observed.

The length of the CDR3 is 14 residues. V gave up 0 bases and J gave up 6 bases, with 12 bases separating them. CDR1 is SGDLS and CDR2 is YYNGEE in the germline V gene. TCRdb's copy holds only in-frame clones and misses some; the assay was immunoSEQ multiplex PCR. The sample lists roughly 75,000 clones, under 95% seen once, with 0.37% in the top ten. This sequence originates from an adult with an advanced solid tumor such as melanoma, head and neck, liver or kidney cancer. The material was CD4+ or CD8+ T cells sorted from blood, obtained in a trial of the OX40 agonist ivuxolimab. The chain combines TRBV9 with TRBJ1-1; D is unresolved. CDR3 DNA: TGTGCCAGCAGCGTAGGAAGGCAGAGTTCTGAAGCTTTCTTT. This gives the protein CASSVGRQSSEAFF.